This T cell receptor (beta chain) comes out of a study of shared clonotypes between healthy human individuals. Turning to the study itself: Researchers assigned three CD4 naive, three CD4 memory, two CD8 naive and one CD8 memory plate to each donor.

The assay was immunoSEQ multiplex PCR, and TCRdb's table has in-frame clones only and misses some. Among approximately 1.9 million clones listed, 85% to 95% were seen once. Regarding the study as a whole: Compared with memory subsets, naive subsets generally had larger estimated richness. Inspection by rarefaction showed sorted-subset sequencing to be incomplete despite large depth.

As for this clone: What it binds is not known.

CDR1 is LNHNV and CDR2 is YYDKDF in the germline V gene (reference sequence). Trimming left V 4 bases short and J 5 bases short, with 17 bases between. The CDR3 sequence is 15 residues long. Naive CD8 isolation took CD45RO-negative cells positively selected for CCR7 and excluded terminally differentiated effector memory CD45RA+ cells. V gene TRBV15 combines with J gene TRBJ1-2; D is ambiguous. The sequence came from a man between 18 and 29 years old in good health. Some clones in this sample may be carry-over from other donors' samples. Sequenced: naive CD8+ T cells from PBMCs. CDR3 sequence (DNA): TGTGCCACCAGCACAGATTTGACGGCGAATTATGGCTACACCTTC. Residues: CATSTDLTANYGYTF.